This T cell receptor (beta chain) comes out of a study of shared clonotypes between healthy human individuals. Study results and limitations: Among non-shared clonotypes, generation probabilities were lower than among those shared by all four donors.

An even split of each subset's genomic DNA across several immunoSEQ plates was performed. In the source study's methods: There were no quality scores in the junction-only immunoSEQ sequences, so filtering differed. Sequencing was performed with immunoSEQ multiplex PCR; in TCRdb, only in-frame clones are kept and a portion is missing. That table gives V, J and clone size, and the DNA gave D and trimming. The sample shows a few million clones, about 90% of them seen only once. Regarding this clone: What it binds is unknown.

CDR3 length equals 12 residues. Germline CDR1 is SGHAT and CDR2 is FQNNGV. The ends were cut back, 5 bases at V and 7 bases at J, with 11 bases in the middle. V gene TRBV11-2 combines with J gene TRBJ1-2, with D hard to call. The sample was naive CD4+ T cells from PBMCs. Specified subset: CD45RA+ positively selected. The sequence was obtained from a man aged 18 to 29 in good health. Some clones in this sample may be carry-over from other donors' samples. The CDR3 loop reads CASSALKGGYTF. DNA of the CDR3: TGTGCCAGCAGCGCACTAAAGGGTGGCTACACCTTC. Full variable domain (rest looked up from reference TRBV11-2 and TRBJ1-2): EAGVAQSPRYKIIEKRQSVAFWCNPISGHATLYWYQQILGQGPKLLIQFQNNGVVDDSQLPKDRFSAERLKGVDSTLKIQPAKLEDSAVYLCASSALKGGYTFGSGTRLTVV.